Included here is one T cell receptor beta chain sequence, with context. This sample is part of a study of blood T cell repertoires in COVID-19. The wider study: Samples of COVID-19 (acute and convalescent) were obtained from the United States, Italy and Spain. PBMCs, B-cell-depleted T cells, or T cells provided the cDNA or gDNA that made up the material.

The CDR3 covers 12 residues. The ends were cut back, 5 bases at V and 7 bases at J, with 9 bases in the middle. Germline CDR1 reads SGHTA; CDR2 reads FQGNSA. In the original workflow: Cell counts per sample came from amplifying reference gene primers. Repertoires were generated with immunoSEQ multiplex PCR, while TCRdb's copy carries only in-frame clones and drops some. V, J and clone size are those of that table, while D and trimming were read from the DNA. Of approximately 180,000 clones listed, approximately 90% are singletons. The clonotype originates from a man aged 40-49 years with active or convalescent COVID-19. The V gene is TRBV7-2, the J gene TRBJ2-1; possible D gene TRBD1, 6 bases. Sequences were obtained from peripheral blood. CDR3 nucleotides: TGTGCCAGCAGCATGAGGGGGAATGAGCAGTTCTTC. Translating gives CASSMRGNEQFF.